Here is one T cell receptor beta chain with its context. TCRdb keeps only in-frame clones here, not all; method: immunoSEQ multiplex PCR. The data hold about 300,000 clones, with around 84% observed a single time. The data are from a study of blood T cell repertoires in COVID-19. CDR3 size: 15 residues. Germline V gene lookup returns CDR1 SGHKS and CDR2 YYEKEE (reference sequence). Trimming at V came to 7 bases and at J to 2 bases, leaving 10 bases not matched to a gene. The gene calls are TRBV5-5 and TRBJ2-7, with 9 bases identical to TRBD1. Sequencing input: PBMCs or T cells enriched from blood (not recorded which). This receptor was taken from a woman in her twenties or thirties who had been exposed to COVID-19. The CDR3 protein is CASSWDRAAAYEQYF. The CDR3 nucleotides read TGTGCCAGCTCGTGGGACAGGGCCGCGGCCTACGAGCAGTACTTC.